These T cell receptor beta chains were read from a single sample in a study of T cell responses to AZD1222 COVID-19 vaccine. The protocol was immunoSEQ multiplex PCR, while the TCRdb copy is restricted to in-frame clones and leaves out a portion. The sample has around 100,000 clones, roughly 90% seen once. Sequencing was performed on peripheral blood, taken on day 0 of AZD1222 vaccination. The source is an adult in good health. Both conserved end residues are trimmed from each CDR3. The D gene is left open where the match is weak.

TRBV19,NA,ASSRVANNSPLH
TRBV4-2,NA,ASSQEAGWGYGYT
TRBV29-1,NA,SGTVPGDYTEAF
TRBV7-2,TRBD2,ASSPRGLAGRTDTQY
TRBV7-8,TRBD2,ASSPRTSGSSSTDTQY
TRBV2,TRBD2,ASSPRLAGERNEQF
TRBV2,NA,ASSEALRHGYT
TRBV23-1,NA,ARLGWIDSYEQY
TRBV7-9,TRBD1,ASSLAQGGMNTEAF
TRBV3-1/TRBV3-2,NA,ASSQDDGGTEAF
TRBV18,NA,ASSPPAGRKNIQY
TRBV15,TRBD1,ATSRGGQGYEQY
TRBV12-3/TRBV12-4,NA,ASSGINYGYT
TRBV7-2,TRBD2,ASTRGGGNTGELF
TRBV4-3,NA,ASSQTIDNTGELF
TRBV6-1,TRBD2,ASSDGRAHEQY
TRBV6-5,TRBD1,ASSGQGYGYT
TRBV18,NA,ASSPYREEYGYT
TRBV5-1,TRBD1,ASSHPGQGYNEQF
TRBV10-3,TRBD1,AISESRQGANEQF
TRBV28,TRBD1,ASSLAGGGYNSPLH
TRBV19,NA,ASSIRGTSSGFSYEQY
TRBV19,TRBD1,ASSGTGGLQPQH
TRBV3-1/TRBV3-2,NA,ASSNQGAVT
TRBV20-1,TRBD1,SASKGADYGYT
TRBV5-4,TRBD1,ASSQQGARGNTIY
TRBV7-6,NA,ASSPRTGGDITDTQY
TRBV6-1,NA,ASRRTAYEQY
TRBV19,NA,ASSDLGGAPSRTEAF
TRBV7-8,NA,ASSLTGGNYGYT
TRBV30,NA,AWERRRDRWLNTGELF
TRBV11-3,TRBD1,ASSPGGPRATEAF
TRBV6-4,TRBD1,ASSDSARTGMGTGELF
TRBV28,TRBD2,ASTRGLAEYNEQF
TRBV7-3,TRBD1,ASSLGQGPIYEQY
TRBV9,NA,ASSVAGVGNTIY
TRBV28,TRBD2,ASSLRLAGQETQY
TRBV5-1,TRBD1,ASSLAPGQGPLLNYGYT
TRBV5-8,TRBD1,ASDGRDRGIGNQPQH
TRBV6-5,TRBD1,ASRTGQKQF
TRBV4-1,NA,ASSQQGLNYT
TRBV19,NA,ASSIRRNSYEQY
TRBV5-1,NA,ASGVDYGYT
TRBV5-1,TRBD1,ASSFRDRGRDTQY
TRBV5-1,TRBD1,ASSSRRDRAPNYGYT
TRBV29-1,NA,SVESTVPDTQY
TRBV28,NA,ASSFWRDGDQPQH
TRBV19,NA,ASNPGGNYGYT